The 30 T cell receptor beta chains reported below all come from one sample, sequenced in a study of T cell responses to AZD1222 COVID-19 vaccine. TCRdb keeps only in-frame clones here, not all; method: immunoSEQ multiplex PCR. The profile shows roughly 120,000 clones, about 92% of them singletons. Sequencing used peripheral blood, obtained on day 0 of AZD1222 vaccination. Source of these receptors: an adult in good health.

The genes are TRBV7-9 and TRBJ2-3; 8 bases align to TRBD2. V gave up 0 bases and J gave up 3 bases; unmatched junction bases: 14. The CDR3 sequence is 19 residues long. Germline V lookup: CDR1 SEHNR, CDR2 FQNEAQ (reference sequence). The CDR3 loop reads CASSLAVTGTSGPTDTQYF. Written as DNA, the CDR3 is TGTGCCAGCAGCTTAGCGGTTACAGGAACTAGCGGACCTACAGATACGCAGTATTTT.

The chain combines TRBV19 with TRBJ1-5; D gene unclear. CDR1 is LNHDA and CDR2 is SQIVND in the germline V gene (reference sequence). Trimming stripped 3 bases from V and 1 base from J, with 7 bases between. There are 14 residues in the CDR3. CDR3 sequence: CASSIGQSNQPQHF. CDR3 DNA sequence: TGTGCCAGTAGTATTGGGCAGAGCAATCAGCCCCAGCATTTT.

The gene calls are TRBV28 and TRBJ2-3, with TRBD2 matching over 7 bases. The length of the CDR3 is 15 residues. Germline CDR1 reads MDHEN; CDR2 reads SYDVKM. The V and J ends lost 4 bases and 2 bases, in that order; junction bases with no gene match: 6. CDR3 amino acids: CASSYRLAYTDTQYF. The DNA of the CDR3 is TGTGCCAGCAGTTACCGACTAGCCTACACAGATACGCAGTATTTT.

This chain connects TRBV5-4 to TRBJ1-6; D is uncertain. V lost 5 bases to trimming and J lost 7 bases, with 13 bases between them. From germline, CDR1 is SGHNT and CDR2 YYREEE (reference sequence). CDR3 length equals 14 residues. CDR3 sequence (DNA): TGTGCCAGCAGTCGGGCCAGTTCAAATTCACCCCTCCACTTT. Translation gives CASSRASSNSPLHF.

The V gene is TRBV7-9, the J gene TRBJ1-5; D unresolved. V lost 8 bases and J 3 bases, leaving 11 bases between the germline ends. The V gene's germline CDR1 is SEHNR and CDR2 FQNEAQ (reference sequence). The CDR3 runs 13 residues. CDR3 loop: CASAGQVNQPQHF. CDR3 coding DNA: TGTGCCAGCGCCGGGCAGGTCAATCAGCCCCAGCATTTT. Full variable domain (outside the CDR3, taken from reference TRBV7-9 and TRBJ1-5): DTGVSQNPRHKITKRGQNVTFRCDPISEHNRLYWYRQTLGQGPEFLTYFQNEAQLEKSRLLSDRFSAERPKGSFSTLEIQRTEQGDSAMYLCASAGQVNQPQHFGDGTRLSIL.

This chain joins TRBV24-1 and TRBJ2-1; 12 bases fit TRBD2. The CDR3 contains 18 residues. Germline-derived CDR1 and CDR2 are KGHDR and SFDVKD. V dropped 2 bases and J dropped 5; count of bases not matched to a gene: 9. The CDR3 bases are TGTGCCACCAGTGATTCTAAGGGACTAGCGGGTCCCCACAATGAGCAGTTCTTC. Translating it yields CATSDSKGLAGPHNEQFF.

The chain carries TRBV11-1 and TRBJ2-5; TRBD2 matches at 11 bases. CDR3 length: 15 amino acids. Germline CDR1 SGHAT, CDR2 FQDESV (reference sequence). V lost 5 bases to trimming and J lost 5 bases; unmatched junction nucleotides: 7. The CDR3, as DNA: TGTGCCAGCAGCGCCAGGACTAGCGGGCCCGAGACCCAGTACTTC. It yields the protein CASSARTSGPETQYF.

The CDR3 DNA follows: TGTGCCTGGAGTATCCTCCTTGGGGTTGAGCTGTTTTTT. It is translated as CAWSILLGVELFF. V and J are TRBV30 and TRBJ1-4, with D unresolved. From germline, CDR1 is GTSNPN and CDR2 SVGIG (reference sequence). The V gene lost 2 bases and the J gene lost 14 bases, with 18 bases spanning the gap. CDR3 size: 13 residues.

V and J are TRBV9 and TRBJ1-5; 8 bases map to TRBD1. This CDR3 comprises 16 residues. Germline CDR1 and CDR2: SGDLS and YYNGEE. The V gene end was trimmed by 10 bases and the J gene end by 3 bases; junction bases not matched to a gene: 15. The CDR3 nucleotides are TGTGCCTTCATAAGGGCCCGGACAGGGAACAATCAGCCCCAGCATTTT. Translating it yields CAFIRARTGNNQPQHF.

The gene calls are TRBV19 and TRBJ2-7; D unresolved. The CDR3 sequence is 13 residues long. The germline CDR1 and CDR2 sequences are LNHDA and SQIVND (reference sequence). Trimming took 6 bases from V and 5 from J, leaving 14 bases between them. CDR3: CASSLTRSHEQYF. The CDR3, as DNA: TGTGCCAGTAGCTTAACCCGGAGTCACGAGCAGTACTTC. Full variable domain (outside the CDR3, taken from reference TRBV19 and TRBJ2-7): DGGITQSPKYLFRKEGQNVTLSCEQNLNHDAMYWYRQDPGQGLRLIYYSQIVNDFQKGDIAEGYSVSREKKESFPLTVTSAQKNPTAFYLCASSLTRSHEQYFGPGTRLTVT.

The chain is built from TRBV10-2 and TRBJ1-1; D unclear. The CDR3 consists of 12 residues. Germline V gene sequence: CDR1 WSHSY, CDR2 SAAADI. V dropped 4 bases and J dropped 5 bases, with 8 bases sitting between them. The CDR3 region has the DNA TGCGCCAGCAGTGCAAGGGTTACTGAAGCTTTCTTT. It yields the protein CASSARVTEAFF.

The rearrangement links TRBV2 to TRBJ1-1; 7 bases map to TRBD1. This CDR3 is built from 15 residues. CDR1 SNHLY and CDR2 FYNNEI come from the germline V gene. V lost 8 bases and J lost 3; bases outside the gene matches: 12. CDR3: CASPRRSGQYTEAFF. DNA of the CDR3: TGTGCCAGCCCCCGACGGTCGGGACAGTACACTGAAGCTTTCTTT.

The rearrangement joins TRBV30 to TRBJ2-7; either TRBD1 or TRBD2 may supply D (5 bases each). V shed 2 bases and J shed 2 bases, with 10 bases lying between them. The CDR3 totals 13 residues. Germline values: CDR1 GTSNPN, CDR2 SVGIG (reference sequence). CDR3 DNA: TGTGCCTGGAGTCGACTGGGACCCTACGAGCAGTACTTC. This encodes CAWSRLGPYEQYF.

The chain carries TRBV28 and TRBJ1-5; D is undetermined. With 5 bases removed from V and 15 bases from J, the gap between germline ends came to 23 bases. Germline CDR1 is MDHEN and CDR2 is SYDVKM. The CDR3 is made up of 14 amino acids. Here the CDR3 DNA reads TGTGCCAGCAGTCCAGCCCCCCCTCCGCTGAATAGGCATTTT. This sequence encodes CASSPAPPPLNRHF.

The rearrangement uses TRBV5-1 and TRBJ2-2; 8 positions agree with TRBD2. V trimming: 2 bases; J trimming: 2 bases; junction bases outside the gene matches: 2. Germline-derived CDR1 and CDR2 are SGHRS and YFSETQ. CDR3 size: 15 residues. CDR3 sequence (DNA): TGCGCCAGCAGCTTCGGACTAGCTAACACCGGGGAGCTGTTTTTT. Translation: CASSFGLANTGELFF.

The CDR3 coding sequence is TGCGCCAGCAGCCAAGGTCTAGCGGGAGTAGGCACAGATACGCAGTATTTT. Encoded protein: CASSQGLAGVGTDTQYF. The rearrangement links TRBV4-1 to TRBJ2-3, with 10 bases that match TRBD2. The CDR3 is 17 residues long. CDR1 MGHRA and CDR2 YSYEKL come from the germline V gene. V was clipped by 1 base and J by 1 base; unmatched bases: 5.

The gene calls are TRBV25-1 and TRBJ1-2; D remains ambiguous. This CDR3 region has 13 residues. Germline V gene lookup returns CDR1 MGHDK and CDR2 SYGVNS. V lost 4 bases to trimming and J lost 4 bases, with 10 bases between them. The CDR3 region has the DNA TGTGCCAGCAGTGGACTTTACAGCTATGGCTACACCTTC. It yields the protein CASSGLYSYGYTF.

CDR3 in amino acids: CASSIMAATNEKLFF. CDR3 bases: TGTGCCAGTAGTATAATGGCAGCAACTAATGAAAAACTGTTTTTT. The rearrangement links TRBV19 to TRBJ1-4; no clear D. CDR1 and CDR2 (germline): LNHDA, SQIVND (reference sequence). CDR3 length: 15 amino acids. With 2 bases removed from V and 0 bases from J, the gap between germline ends came to 7 bases.

This chain links TRBV18 with TRBJ1-5; no definite D call. The CDR3 spans 16 residues. Trimming pared 5 bases from V and 4 bases from J, leaving 18 bases between. Germline-derived CDR1 and CDR2 are KGHSH and LQKENI. The CDR3 here is CASSTREGPGNQPQHF. In DNA, the CDR3 is TGTGCCAGCTCAACTCGAGAGGGTCCTGGAAATCAGCCCCAGCATTTT.

J is TRBJ2-7 and V is TRBV15, with 10 bases matching TRBD1. The CDR3 covers 21 residues. The V gene end was trimmed by 0 bases and the J gene end by 0 bases; junction bases not matched to a gene: 17. From germline, CDR1 is LNHNV and CDR2 YYDKDF (reference sequence). The CDR3 spells CATSRDSGTGVSGGCSYEQYF. CDR3 nucleotide sequence: TGTGCCACCAGCAGAGATTCGGGGACAGGGGTAAGTGGGGGGTGCTCCTACGAGCAGTACTTC.

There are a few counts of this clone. CDR3 in DNA: TGTGCCAGCCAGACTAGCGGGAGCGTCTATGAGCAGTTCTTC. Its protein product is CASQTSGSVYEQFF. This chain joins TRBV27 and TRBJ2-1, with 12 bases fitting TRBD2. J gave up 8 bases and V 8 bases, and 7 bases lay outside the gene matches. The CDR3 runs 14 residues. The V gene's germline CDR1 is MNHEY and CDR2 SMNVEV (reference sequence).

The CDR3 loop reads CATSARLAGGFEQFF. CDR3 bases: TGTGCCACCAGTGCTCGACTAGCGGGAGGGTTTGAGCAGTTCTTC. The chain carries TRBV24-1 and TRBJ2-1; 14 bases map to TRBD2. The V and J ends lost 5 bases and 9 bases, in that order; junction bases with no gene match: 5. Germline CDR1 reads KGHDR; CDR2 reads SFDVKD. This CDR3 contains 15 residues.

The V call is TRBV19, the J call TRBJ1-1; perhaps TRBD1 as D (6 bases). With 8 bases removed from V and 5 bases from J, the gap between germline ends came to 24 bases. This CDR3 spans 16 amino acids. CDR1 is LNHDA and CDR2 is SQIVND in the germline V gene (reference sequence). The CDR3 nucleotides read TGTGCCAGTGTACGTATAGGTTGGGGGCGGAGGACTGAAGCTTTCTTT. This sequence encodes CASVRIGWGRRTEAFF.

The CDR3, as DNA: TGTGCCAGCAGCACTCTACGCACAGATACGCAGTATTTT. It yields the protein CASSTLRTDTQYF. The chain is built from TRBV11-1 and TRBJ2-3; D unclear. Germline V gives CDR1 SGHAT, CDR2 FQDESV (reference sequence). The CDR3 runs to 13 residues. Trimming took 5 bases from V and 1 from J, leaving 7 bases between them. The complete variable domain, with remaining parts taken from reference TRBV11-1 and TRBJ2-3, reads EAEVAQSPRYKITEKSQAVAFWCDPISGHATLYWYRQILGQGPELLVQFQDESVVDDSQLPKDRFSAERLKGVDSTLKIQPAELGDSAMYLCASSTLRTDTQYFGPGTRLTVL.

V usage is TRBV19 and J usage is TRBJ2-1; 9 nucleotides align to TRBD2. This CDR3 is 16 amino acids long. Germline CDR1 and CDR2: LNHDA and SQIVND (reference sequence). The V segment lost 5 bases and the J segment 9 bases; nucleotides outside the gene matches: 14. The CDR3 nucleotides are TGTGCCAGTAGTGGCAGACCTAGCGGGATCGGGAGTGAGCAGTTCTTC. Translating it yields CASSGRPSGIGSEQFF.

The chain couples TRBV6-5 to TRBJ2-7; 7 bases are shared with TRBD1. Germline V gene lookup returns CDR1 MNHEY and CDR2 SVGAGI. With V trimmed by 5 bases and J by 4 bases, 5 bases remained unmatched. The CDR3 runs to 13 residues. This chain's CDR3 is CASSPGTVYEQYF. The DNA of the CDR3 is TGTGCCAGCAGTCCCGGGACAGTTTACGAGCAGTACTTC.

The chain is built from TRBV14 and TRBJ2-1, with 8 nucleotides matching TRBD2. V lost 4 bases, J lost 3 bases, and 17 bases stayed unmatched. Germline V gene lookup returns CDR1 SGHDN and CDR2 FVKESK. CDR3 length: 19 residues. The CDR3 DNA reads as TGTGCCAGCAGCCCGAAGAGGTTAGCGGGAAGTTCTATCTACAATGAGCAGTTCTTC. Encoded protein: CASSPKRLAGSSIYNEQFF.

The chain is built from TRBV27 and TRBJ1-1; no reliable D call. The length of the CDR3 is 13 residues. V was pared by 8 bases and J by 1 base, with 11 bases between. From germline, CDR1 is MNHEY and CDR2 SMNVEV (reference sequence). The CDR3, as DNA: TGTGCCAGCTCGTGGACGGGGAACACTGAAGCTTTCTTT. Its protein is CASSWTGNTEAFF.

Written as DNA, the CDR3 is TGTGCCAGCAGCAACTCAGGGACGGGCAACACCATATATTTT. Amino acids: CASSNSGTGNTIYF. This rearrangement joins TRBV4-2 to TRBJ1-3; D may be TRBD1 (5 bases). CDR1 is LGHNA, CDR2 YNFKEQ, per germline. CDR3 length: 14 amino acids. Trimming stripped 5 bases from V and 7 bases from J, with 15 bases between.

CDR3 sequence: CASTPGQHSNQPQHF. As DNA, the CDR3 is TGTGCCAGCACTCCGGGACAGCATAGCAATCAGCCCCAGCATTTT. V and J are TRBV28 and TRBJ1-5; 7 bases agree with TRBD1. V shed 7 bases and J 0 bases; nucleotides not matched to a gene: 6. CDR1 is MDHEN and CDR2 is SYDVKM in the germline V gene. The CDR3 sequence is 15 residues long.